This TCR beta chain is from a study of T cell responses to AZD1222 COVID-19 vaccine. V was trimmed by 3 bases and J by 2 bases, leaving 9 bases between them. This CDR3 region has 14 residues. Germline CDR1 LGHNA, CDR2 YSLEER. Points from the study as a whole: Elevations in Spike-specific TCR breadth and depth followed administration of two AZD1222 doses. Of spike-specific TCRs, nearly half reportedly target regions left unmutated in variants. Across the whole spike, CD4 TCRs peaked at regions 160-218 and 743-854.

Points on this clone: The antigen is not known.

The repertoire was sequenced with immunoSEQ multiplex PCR; TCRdb's copy has only in-frame clones and lacks some. There are 84,000 or so clones in the sample; roughly 88% occur only once, and approximately 5.4% lies in the top ten. The material sequenced was peripheral blood, taken on day 0 of MenACWY control vaccination. This sequence joins TRBV4-3 and TRBJ2-3; D not resolved. This TCR came from an adult in good health. Here the CDR3 DNA reads TGCGCCAGCAGCCACACAGCTTACACAGATACGCAGTATTTT. Translated: CASSHTAYTDTQYF.